This paragraph covers one T cell receptor beta chain sequence. The data belong to a study of blood T cell repertoires in COVID-19. Trimming cost V 8 bases and J 4 bases; bases outside gene matches: 9. The CDR3 spans 13 residues. Per the germline V gene, CDR1 is GTSNPN and CDR2 is SVGIG (reference sequence). Profiling relied on immunoSEQ multiplex PCR, and the TCRdb table lists in-frame clones only, not all of them. Among around 310,000 clones listed, approximately 89% were seen once. The rearrangement links TRBV30 to TRBJ2-7, with 9 nucleotides matching TRBD1. The specimen sequenced was PBMCs or T cells enriched from blood (not recorded which). The TCR originated in a woman in her 30s who had recovered from COVID-19. CDR3 coding DNA: TGTGCCCAAGCACAGGGGGCCAGGTACGAGCAGTACTTC. Amino acid sequence: CAQAQGARYEQYF.